This T cell receptor beta chain was identified during a study of molecular identifiers for immune sequencing clone quantification. TCRdb independently ran MiXCR on the PCR reads; one entry per CDR3 protein. The sample records about 500,000 distinct CDR3 sequences, about 20% being singletons. This clonotype was seen a handful of times. The receptor comes from a human donor in good health. Some libraries in this study had Jurkat cell RNA spiked in. The specimen was naive CD8+ T cells from blood, with Jurkat cell RNA spiked in. Regarding subset: FACS-sorted CD8+CD4-CCR7+CD45RA+ naive T cells.

The DNA of the CDR3 is TGCAGTGCTACTAACGGACACTCTGGAAACACCATATATTTT. Its protein is CSATNGHSGNTIYF. The gene calls are TRBV20-1 and TRBJ1-3; weak D call: TRBD1 (5 bases). This CDR3 has 14 amino acids. Germline V gene sequence: CDR1 DFQATT, CDR2 SNEGSKA (reference sequence). Between the trimmed V and J ends, which lost 4 bases and 0 bases, there was a span of 10 bases.